The text below deals with one T cell receptor beta chain. In the original processing: Amplification of reference gene primers was used by the study to estimate nucleated cell counts. TCRdb keeps only in-frame clones here, not all; method: immunoSEQ multiplex PCR. The V and J calls and the clone size are those of that table, but D and trimming were determined from the DNA. The sample has more than 150,000 clones, around four fifths seen once; the top ten hold roughly a sixth. This specimen comes from a study of blood T cell repertoires in COVID-19. Study-wide background: Italy, Spain and the United States were the sources of the convalescent and acute COVID-19 samples.

V lost 3 bases, J lost 5 bases, and 10 bases lay in between. This CDR3 is 12 amino acids long. Germline assignment: CDR1 SQVTM and CDR2 ANQGSEA. Enrollees, about 18 to 100 years old, lived in approximately 25 US areas. The specimen was PBMCs or T cells enriched from blood (not recorded which). The chain is built from TRBV29-1 and TRBJ2-5; D is undetermined. This TCR came from a woman aged 45-59 years who had recovered from COVID-19. In DNA form, the CDR3 reads TGCAGCGTTGAGAGACTCGGGGAGACCCAGTACTTC. Translation gives CSVERLGETQYF.